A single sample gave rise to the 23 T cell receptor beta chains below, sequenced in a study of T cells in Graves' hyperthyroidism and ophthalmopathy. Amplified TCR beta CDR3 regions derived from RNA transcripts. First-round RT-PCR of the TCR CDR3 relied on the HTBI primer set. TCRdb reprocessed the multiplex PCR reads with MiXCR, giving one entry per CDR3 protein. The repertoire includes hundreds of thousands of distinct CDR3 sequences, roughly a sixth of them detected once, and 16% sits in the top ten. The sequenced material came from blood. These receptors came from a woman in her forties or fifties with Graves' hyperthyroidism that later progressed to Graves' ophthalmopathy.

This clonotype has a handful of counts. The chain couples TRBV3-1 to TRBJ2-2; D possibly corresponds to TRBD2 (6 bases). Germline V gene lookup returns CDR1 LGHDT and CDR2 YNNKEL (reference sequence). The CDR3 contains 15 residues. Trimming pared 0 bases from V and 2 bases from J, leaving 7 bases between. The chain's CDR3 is CASSQEGGNTGELFF. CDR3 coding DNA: TGTGCCAGCAGCCAAGAGGGAGGAAACACCGGGGAGCTGTTTTTT.

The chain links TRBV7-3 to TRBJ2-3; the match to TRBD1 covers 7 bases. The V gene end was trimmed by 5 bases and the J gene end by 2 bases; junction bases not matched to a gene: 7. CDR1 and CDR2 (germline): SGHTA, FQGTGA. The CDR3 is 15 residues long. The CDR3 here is CASSPSTGYTDTQYF. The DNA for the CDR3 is TGTGCCAGCAGCCCCTCGACAGGGTACACAGATACGCAGTATTTT.

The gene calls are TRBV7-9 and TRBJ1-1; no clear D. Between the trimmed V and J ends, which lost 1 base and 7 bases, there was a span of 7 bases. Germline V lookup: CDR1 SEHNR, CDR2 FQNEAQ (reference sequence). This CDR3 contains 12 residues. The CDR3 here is CASSLVQSEAFF. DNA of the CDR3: TGTGCCAGCAGCTTAGTACAGAGTGAAGCTTTCTTT.

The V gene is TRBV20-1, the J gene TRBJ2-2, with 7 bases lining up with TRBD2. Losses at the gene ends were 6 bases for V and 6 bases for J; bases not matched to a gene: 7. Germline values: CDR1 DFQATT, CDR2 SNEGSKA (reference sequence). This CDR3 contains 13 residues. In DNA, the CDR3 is TGCAGTGCACCGACACGGGGGGCCGGGGAGCTGTTTTTT. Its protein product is CSAPTRGAGELFF.

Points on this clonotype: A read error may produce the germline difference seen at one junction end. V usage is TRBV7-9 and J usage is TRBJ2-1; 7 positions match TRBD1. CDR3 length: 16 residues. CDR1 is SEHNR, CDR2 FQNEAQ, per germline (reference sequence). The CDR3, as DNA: TGTGCCAGCAGCCCGAACAGGGGTAGATCCTACAATGGGCAGTTCTTC. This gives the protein CASSPNRGRSYNGQFF. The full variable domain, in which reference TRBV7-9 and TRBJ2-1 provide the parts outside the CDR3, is DTGVSQNPRHKITKRGQNVTFRCDPISEHNRLYWYRQTLGQGPEFLTYFQNEAQLEKSRLLSDRFSAERPKGSFSTLEIQRTEQGDSAMYLCASSPNRGRSYNGQFFGPGTRLTVL.

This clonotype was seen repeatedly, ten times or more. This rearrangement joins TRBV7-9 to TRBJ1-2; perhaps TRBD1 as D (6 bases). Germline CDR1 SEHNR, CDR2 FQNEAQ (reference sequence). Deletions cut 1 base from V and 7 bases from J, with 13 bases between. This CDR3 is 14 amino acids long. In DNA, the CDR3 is TGTGCCAGCAGCTTAGACGGACAGAGGGGTGGCTACACCTTC. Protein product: CASSLDGQRGGYTF.

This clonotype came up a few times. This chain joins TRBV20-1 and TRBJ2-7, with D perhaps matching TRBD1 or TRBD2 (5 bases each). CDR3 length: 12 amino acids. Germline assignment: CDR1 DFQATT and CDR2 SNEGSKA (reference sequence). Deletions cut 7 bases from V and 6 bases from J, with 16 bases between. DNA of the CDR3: TGCAGTGTGGGACGCACCCAGGGCGAGCAGTACTTC. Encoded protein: CSVGRTQGEQYF.

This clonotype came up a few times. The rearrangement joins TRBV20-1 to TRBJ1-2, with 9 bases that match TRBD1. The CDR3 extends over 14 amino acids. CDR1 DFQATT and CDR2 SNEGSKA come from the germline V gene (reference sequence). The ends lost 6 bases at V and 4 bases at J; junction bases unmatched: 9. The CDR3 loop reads CSAQPTGGVYGYTF. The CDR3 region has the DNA TGCAGTGCCCAACCGACAGGGGGTGTCTATGGCTACACCTTC.

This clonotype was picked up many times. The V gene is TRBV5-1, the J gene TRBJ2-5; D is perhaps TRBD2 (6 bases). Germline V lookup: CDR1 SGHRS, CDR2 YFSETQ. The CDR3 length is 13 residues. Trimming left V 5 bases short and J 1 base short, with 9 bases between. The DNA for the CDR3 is TGCGCCAGCAGGACCGGGGGCCAAGAGACCCAGTACTTC. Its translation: CASRTGGQETQYF.

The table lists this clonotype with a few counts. The CDR3 here is CAISESVRTDTQYF. CDR3 coding DNA: TGTGCCATCAGTGAGTCTGTACGCACAGATACGCAGTATTTT. The V gene is TRBV10-3, the J gene TRBJ2-3, with D unclear. Germline V CDR1 and CDR2: ENHRY, SYGVKD. The CDR3 totals 14 residues. Trimming pared 0 bases from V and 1 base from J, leaving 5 bases between.

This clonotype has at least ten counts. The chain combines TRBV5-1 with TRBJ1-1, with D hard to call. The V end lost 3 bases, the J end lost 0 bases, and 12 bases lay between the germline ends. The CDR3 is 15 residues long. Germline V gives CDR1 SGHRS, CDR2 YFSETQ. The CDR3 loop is CASSSWGNMNTEAFF. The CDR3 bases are TGCGCCAGCAGCTCCTGGGGAAATATGAACACTGAAGCTTTCTTT.

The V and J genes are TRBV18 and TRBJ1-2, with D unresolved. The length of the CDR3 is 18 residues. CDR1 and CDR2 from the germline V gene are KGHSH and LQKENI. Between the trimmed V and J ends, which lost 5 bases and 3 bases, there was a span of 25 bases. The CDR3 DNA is TGTGCCAGCTCAATGAAGGTTCTCACGTCTACGGATGACTATGGCTACACCTTC. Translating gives CASSMKVLTSTDDYGYTF.

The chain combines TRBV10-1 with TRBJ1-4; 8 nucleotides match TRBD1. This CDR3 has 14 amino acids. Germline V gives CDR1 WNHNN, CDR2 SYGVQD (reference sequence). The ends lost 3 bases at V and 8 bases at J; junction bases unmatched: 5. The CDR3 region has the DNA TGCGCCAGCAGTGATGGACAGGGACGAGAAAAACTGTTTTTT. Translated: CASSDGQGREKLFF.

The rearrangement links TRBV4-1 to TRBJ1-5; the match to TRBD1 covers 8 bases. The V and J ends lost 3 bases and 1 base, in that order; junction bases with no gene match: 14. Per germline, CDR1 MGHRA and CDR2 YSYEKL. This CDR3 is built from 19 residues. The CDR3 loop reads CASSHIAPGTGRSNQPQHF. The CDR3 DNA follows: TGCGCCAGCAGCCACATAGCTCCTGGGACAGGTAGAAGCAATCAGCCCCAGCATTTT.

For the CDR3, the DNA is TGTGCCAGCAGCTCACCCGGGACAGATTACTCCTACGAGCAGTACTTC. This sequence encodes CASSSPGTDYSYEQYF. J is TRBJ2-7 and V is TRBV11-2; TRBD1 matches at 7 bases. Germline lookup yields CDR1 SGHAT and CDR2 FQNNGV. Unmatched junction bases numbered 9, after V lost 4 bases and J lost 0 bases. CDR3 length: 16 residues.

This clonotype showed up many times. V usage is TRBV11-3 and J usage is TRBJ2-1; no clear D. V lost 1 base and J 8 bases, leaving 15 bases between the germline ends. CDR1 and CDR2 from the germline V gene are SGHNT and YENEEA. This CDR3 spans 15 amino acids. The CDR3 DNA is TGTGCCAGCAGCTTAGGCCAGGCCCGGTTGGATGAGCAGTTCTTC. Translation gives CASSLGQARLDEQFF. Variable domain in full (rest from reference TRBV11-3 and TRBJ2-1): EAGVVQSPRYKIIEKKQPVAFWCNPISGHNTLYWYLQNLGQGPELLIRYENEEAVDDSQLPKDRFSAERLKGVDSTLKIQPAELGDSAVYLCASSLGQARLDEQFFGPGTRLTVL.

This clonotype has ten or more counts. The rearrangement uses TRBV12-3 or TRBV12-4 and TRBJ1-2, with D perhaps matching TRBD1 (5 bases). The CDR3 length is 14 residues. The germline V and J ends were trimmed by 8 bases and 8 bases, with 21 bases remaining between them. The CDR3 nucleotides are TGTGCCAGCCGCAGGGAGGAGACCTATGAGGGCTACACCTTC. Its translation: CASRREETYEGYTF.

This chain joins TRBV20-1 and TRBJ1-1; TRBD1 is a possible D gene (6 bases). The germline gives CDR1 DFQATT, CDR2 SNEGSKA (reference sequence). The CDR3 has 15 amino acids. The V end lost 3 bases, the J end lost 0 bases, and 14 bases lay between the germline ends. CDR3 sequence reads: CSASNRVGVNTEAFF. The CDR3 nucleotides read TGCAGTGCTAGTAACAGGGTGGGGGTGAACACTGAAGCTTTCTTT.

CDR3 sequence (DNA): TGTGCCAGCAGTCCGGGACAGGGTAAGATTGGAGAGACCCAGTACTTC. As protein: CASSPGQGKIGETQYF. J is TRBJ2-5 and V is TRBV12-3 or TRBV12-4; 9 positions agree with TRBD1. With 5 bases clipped from V and 4 bases from J, the junction kept 11 bases outside the gene matches. CDR3 size: 16 residues.

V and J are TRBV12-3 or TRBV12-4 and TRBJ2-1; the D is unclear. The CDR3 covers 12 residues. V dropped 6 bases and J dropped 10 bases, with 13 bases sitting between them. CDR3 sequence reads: CASSPQTWEQFF. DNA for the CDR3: TGTGCCAGCAGCCCGCAGACCTGGGAGCAGTTCTTC.

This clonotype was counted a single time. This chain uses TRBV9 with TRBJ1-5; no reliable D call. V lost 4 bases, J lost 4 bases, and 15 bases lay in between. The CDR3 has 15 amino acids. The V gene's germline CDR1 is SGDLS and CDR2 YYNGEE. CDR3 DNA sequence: TGTGCCAGCAGCCCCCGCGGGTTAGAAAATCAGCCCCAGCATTTT. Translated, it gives CASSPRGLENQPQHF.

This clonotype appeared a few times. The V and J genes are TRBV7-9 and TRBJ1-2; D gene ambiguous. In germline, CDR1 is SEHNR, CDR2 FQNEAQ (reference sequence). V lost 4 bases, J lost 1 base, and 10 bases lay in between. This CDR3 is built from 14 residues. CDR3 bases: TGTGCCAGCAGCTCGCCGGATATTAACTATGGCTACACCTTC. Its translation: CASSSPDINYGYTF. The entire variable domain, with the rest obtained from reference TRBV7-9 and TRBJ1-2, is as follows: DTGVSQNPRHKITKRGQNVTFRCDPISEHNRLYWYRQTLGQGPEFLTYFQNEAQLEKSRLLSDRFSAERPKGSFSTLEIQRTEQGDSAMYLCASSSPDINYGYTFGSGTRLTVV.

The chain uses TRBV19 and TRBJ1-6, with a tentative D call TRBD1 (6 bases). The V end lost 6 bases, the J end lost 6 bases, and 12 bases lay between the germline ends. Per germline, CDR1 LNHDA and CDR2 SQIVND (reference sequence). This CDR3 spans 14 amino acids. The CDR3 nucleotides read TGTGCCAGTAGAACCGGGACAAGTAATTCACCCCTCCACTTT. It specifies CASRTGTSNSPLHF. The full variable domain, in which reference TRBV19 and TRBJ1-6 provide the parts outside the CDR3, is DGGITQSPKYLFRKEGQNVTLSCEQNLNHDAMYWYRQDPGQGLRLIYYSQIVNDFQKGDIAEGYSVSREKKESFPLTVTSAQKNPTAFYLCASRTGTSNSPLHFGNGTRLTVT.